Shown below are 27 T cell receptor beta chains from a single sample sequenced in a study of post-analysis software for immune sequencing data. Study-wide findings and caveats: Four or five TRBV segments were more frequent in patients than controls; TRBV5-6, TRBV5-1 and TRBV20-1 belonged to this group.

Unique-molecular-identifier-tagged TCR beta cDNA libraries were used. MiXCR, run by TCRdb on the PCR reads, gives a single entry per CDR3 protein. The sample gives 350,000 to 500,000 distinct CDR3 sequences, about 39% of which show up once; roughly 8.2% is in the top ten. These TCRs' antigens remain unknown. Sequenced input: blood. The receptors were gathered from a girl aged 2-10 years with multiple sclerosis.

The sample holds a few counts of this clonotype. In DNA form, the CDR3 reads TGTGCCAGCACAGGACGGAAGATGGACTACACCTTC. It codes for CASTGRKMDYTF. V gene TRBV6-5 combines with J gene TRBJ1-2; no reliable D call. The CDR3 spans 12 residues. Germline V gene data show CDR1 as MNHEY and CDR2 as SVGAGI. Between the trimmed V and J ends, which lost 7 bases and 10 bases, there was a span of 16 bases.

The V gene is TRBV27, the J gene TRBJ2-2; D is uncertain. V lost 2 bases and J lost 1, with 2 bases in between. The length of the CDR3 is 13 residues. The germline CDR1 and CDR2 sequences are MNHEY and SMNVEV (reference sequence). As DNA, the CDR3 is TGTGCCAGCAGTTTAGGGAACACCGGGGAGCTGTTTTTT. Its protein is CASSLGNTGELFF.

V usage is TRBV28 and J usage is TRBJ1-2; D is uncertain. With 2 bases removed from V and 2 bases from J, the gap between germline ends came to 15 bases. Germline values: CDR1 MDHEN, CDR2 SYDVKM. CDR3 size: 16 residues. The CDR3 protein is CASSLPPVEPNYGYTF. The CDR3 DNA reads TGTGCCAGCAGTTTACCTCCGGTTGAGCCAAACTATGGCTACACCTTC.

This sequence joins TRBV5-1 and TRBJ2-7; 9 nucleotides match TRBD2. In germline, CDR1 is SGHRS, CDR2 YFSETQ. The CDR3 runs to 16 residues. Germline trimming cut 0 bases from V and 6 bases from J; bases unmatched to any gene: 10. The CDR3 sequence is CASSLAVAGVYCEQYF. CDR3 in DNA: TGCGCCAGCAGCTTGGCAGTAGCGGGAGTGTACTGCGAGCAGTACTTC.

In this sample, this clonotype turned up a few times. The rearrangement links TRBV6-1 to TRBJ2-6, with D perhaps matching TRBD1 (5 bases). V was clipped by 8 bases and J by 0 bases, with 14 bases between them. Germline V lookup: CDR1 MNHNS, CDR2 SASEGT. The CDR3 covers 16 residues. The CDR3, as DNA: TGTGCCAGCTCCAGGGTCTCTGGCTCTGGGGCCAACGTCCTGACTTTC. As protein: CASSRVSGSGANVLTF.

This clonotype was counted a few times. This CDR3 is CASSHPTGGSSYEQYF. CDR3 nucleotides: TGCGCCAGCAGCCATCCTACAGGGGGGAGCTCCTACGAGCAGTACTTC. This chain connects TRBV4-3 to TRBJ2-7; 8 bases are a match to TRBD1. CDR1 is LGHNA and CDR2 is YSLEER in the germline V gene. This CDR3 comprises 16 residues. V lost 3 bases to trimming and J lost 0 bases; unmatched junction nucleotides: 7.

The chain carries TRBV7-2 and TRBJ2-4; the D call may be TRBD1 or TRBD2 (5 bases each). V lost 5 bases and J lost 0, with 14 bases in between. This CDR3 comprises 16 residues. Per the germline V gene, CDR1 is SGHTA and CDR2 is FQGNSA. For the CDR3, the DNA is TGTGCCAGCAGCGACCGGGACCGCGTAGCCAAAAACATTCAGTACTTC. This codes for CASSDRDRVAKNIQYF.

The V gene is TRBV28, the J gene TRBJ2-4, with 14 bases matching TRBD2. The CDR3 loop spans 20 amino acids. Germline-derived CDR1 and CDR2 are MDHEN and SYDVKM. V lost 1 base and J lost 0; bases outside the gene matches: 8. CDR3: CASSLSQTSGGAVAKNIQYF. In DNA form, the CDR3 reads TGTGCCAGCAGTTTATCCCAGACTAGCGGGGGGGCAGTAGCCAAAAACATTCAGTACTTC.

This chain uses TRBV2 with TRBJ2-1, with 8 nucleotides matching TRBD2. The CDR3 is 17 residues long. Germline V lookup: CDR1 SNHLY, CDR2 FYNNEI. J lost 7 bases, V lost 6 bases, and 17 bases had no gene match. The DNA of the CDR3 is TGTGCCAGCAGCCCTGGGCAGGGAAGCGGGGGATTGAATGAGCAGTTCTTC. As protein: CASSPGQGSGGLNEQFF.

The sample holds a few counts of this clonotype. CDR3 in DNA: TGCAGCGTTGAAGACAGGCCCGGGACAGGGCGGAACACCGGGGAGCTGTTTTTT. Translation gives CSVEDRPGTGRNTGELFF. J is TRBJ2-2 and V is TRBV29-1, with 9 bases lining up with TRBD1. Germline assignment: CDR1 SQVTM and CDR2 ANQGSEA. The V segment lost 0 bases and the J segment 1 base; nucleotides outside the gene matches: 9. The CDR3 extends over 18 amino acids.

This chain joins TRBV6-6 and TRBJ2-1; D gene ambiguous. Trimming took 5 bases from V and 10 from J, leaving 9 bases between them. The CDR3 extends over 11 amino acids. Per germline, CDR1 MNHNY and CDR2 SVGAGI (reference sequence). The CDR3 DNA follows: TGTGCCAGCAGTCCATCAACCGAGCAGTTCTTC. This encodes CASSPSTEQFF.

This chain uses TRBV9 with TRBJ2-7; a weak D match, TRBD2 (5 bases). Germline values: CDR1 SGDLS, CDR2 YYNGEE. This CDR3 has 13 residues. Trimming removed 4 bases at V and 6 bases at J, with 14 bases between. The chain's CDR3 is CASSPPEGREQYF. For the CDR3, the DNA is TGTGCCAGCAGCCCCCCAGAGGGCCGCGAGCAGTACTTC.

This clonotype showed up just a few times. Written as DNA, the CDR3 is TGCAGTGCCGCCGAGGACGGCCAAGAGACCCAGTACTTC. Its protein is CSAAEDGQETQYF. The chain carries TRBV20-1 and TRBJ2-5; D uncertain. This CDR3 comprises 13 residues. The germline gives CDR1 DFQATT, CDR2 SNEGSKA (reference sequence). V lost 6 bases and J lost 1, with 12 bases in between.

The chain uses TRBV9 and TRBJ2-5; TRBD2 might be the D (6 bases). The CDR3 has 13 residues. Between the trimmed V and J ends, which lost 0 bases and 11 bases, there was a span of 14 bases. Germline V gene lookup returns CDR1 SGDLS and CDR2 YYNGEE. CDR3 region: CASSVDGRREQYF. The CDR3 DNA sequence: TGTGCCAGCAGCGTAGACGGCAGGAGGGAGCAGTACTTC.

This sequence joins TRBV12-3 or TRBV12-4 and TRBJ2-7; D is unresolved. Trimming cost V 5 bases and J 4 bases, with 9 bases left between them. The CDR3 spans 12 residues. CDR3 loop: CASSQLRYEQYF. As DNA, the CDR3 is TGTGCCAGCAGTCAACTCAGATACGAGCAGTACTTC.

The CDR3 nucleotides read TGCGCCAGCAGCTTGGTGGTGTCGGCAGTTAACACTGAAGCTTTCTTT. Protein product: CASSLVVSAVNTEAFF. V is TRBV5-1 and J is TRBJ1-1, with D uncertain. Trimming stripped 0 bases from V and 2 bases from J, with 14 bases between. Germline assignment: CDR1 SGHRS and CDR2 YFSETQ. There are 16 residues in the CDR3. Full variable domain (missing parts from reference TRBV5-1 and TRBJ1-1): KAGVTQTPRYLIKTRGQQVTLSCSPISGHRSVSWYQQTPGQGLQFLFEYFSETQRNKGNFPGRFSGRQFSNSRSEMNVSTLELGDSALYLCASSLVVSAVNTEAFFGQGTRLTVV.

At least ten counts were recorded for this clonotype. The chain is built from TRBV7-2 and TRBJ2-5; a possible D gene is TRBD1 (5 bases). This CDR3 is 14 amino acids long. Germline CDR1 and CDR2: SGHTA and FQGNSA. Trimming took off 3 bases at V and 2 bases at J, with 10 bases between the two ends. The CDR3 here is CASSFYRLQETQYF. The DNA for the CDR3 is TGTGCCAGCAGCTTTTACAGGCTACAAGAGACCCAGTACTTC.

The chain links TRBV28 to TRBJ2-5; D unresolved. Germline CDR1 and CDR2: MDHEN and SYDVKM. V was trimmed by 3 bases and J by 4 bases, leaving 12 bases between them. The CDR3 is made up of 14 amino acids. The CDR3, as DNA: TGTGCCAGCAGTTTCCCCGACTCGAGAGAGACCCAGTACTTC. This gives the protein CASSFPDSRETQYF. The variable domain in full, completed from reference TRBV28 and TRBJ2-5, reads DVKVTQSSRYLVKRTGEKVFLECVQDMDHENMFWYRQDPGLGLRLIYFSYDVKMKEKGDIPEGYSVSREKKERFSLILESASTNQTSMYLCASSFPDSRETQYFGPGTRLLVL.

This chain connects TRBV20-1 to TRBJ2-1; possibly TRBD1 for D (5 bases). The V gene's germline CDR1 is DFQATT and CDR2 SNEGSKA (reference sequence). The CDR3 sequence is 14 residues long. V dropped 0 bases and J dropped 4 bases, with 10 bases sitting between them. The CDR3, as DNA: TGCAGTGCTAGAGAGGCAGGGTCATACAATGAGCAGTTCTTC. Protein sequence: CSAREAGSYNEQFF.

A few counts support this clonotype. This chain links TRBV5-5 with TRBJ1-1, with TRBD1 identical over 9 bases. CDR3 length: 14 residues. Looked up from germline, CDR1 is SGHKS and CDR2 is YYEKEE (reference sequence). V dropped 4 bases and J dropped 1; count of bases not matched to a gene: 2. Here the CDR3 DNA reads TGTGCCAGCAGCCGGACAGGGGCGAACACTGAAGCTTTCTTT. Translated, it gives CASSRTGANTEAFF.

This clonotype showed up just a few times. The chain links TRBV3-1 to TRBJ1-2; no firm D call. The CDR3 covers 19 residues. V lost 7 bases, J lost 4 bases, and 31 bases lay in between. Germline V lookup: CDR1 LGHDT, CDR2 YNNKEL (reference sequence). The CDR3 DNA sequence: TGTGCCAGCAAGGGTGGCAGGAGGTCCTATCAAAGCGGCTTCTATGGCTACACCTTC. This encodes CASKGGRRSYQSGFYGYTF. Filled out from reference TRBV3-1 and TRBJ1-2, the complete variable domain reads DTAVSQTPKYLVTQMGNDKSIKCEQNLGHDTMYWYKQDSKKFLKIMFSYNNKELIINETVPNRFSPKSPDKAHLNLHINSLELGDSAVYFCASKGGRRSYQSGFYGYTFGSGTRLTVV.

This clonotype was detected a few times. The chain links TRBV12-3 or TRBV12-4 to TRBJ1-2, with unresolved D. The CDR3 sequence is 14 residues long. Deletions cut 3 bases from V and 2 bases from J, with 10 bases between. CDR3 loop: CASSFVRWNYGYTF. CDR3 bases: TGTGCCAGCAGTTTTGTCCGGTGGAACTATGGCTACACCTTC.

The rearrangement links TRBV27 to TRBJ2-1; D is perhaps TRBD2 (5 bases). The germline V and J ends were trimmed by 8 bases and 7 bases, with 21 bases remaining between them. Germline assignment: CDR1 MNHEY and CDR2 SMNVEV (reference sequence). The CDR3 totals 15 residues. The CDR3 is CASGIGLPRRNEQFF. In DNA form, the CDR3 reads TGTGCCAGCGGCATAGGACTGCCCCGGAGGAATGAGCAGTTCTTC.

In its sample, this clonotype was seen many times. In nucleotides, the CDR3 is TGTGCCAGCAGCTTAGTCCCCACCGAAGAGACCCAGTACTTC. Its protein product is CASSLVPTEETQYF. The chain uses TRBV7-9 and TRBJ2-5; D is undetermined. The V and J ends lost 1 base and 3 bases respectively, with 9 bases between them. The CDR3 extends over 14 amino acids. Germline CDR1 is SEHNR and CDR2 is FQNEAQ (reference sequence).

The chain carries TRBV5-1 and TRBJ2-7; the match to TRBD1 covers 7 bases. Germline loops: CDR1 SGHRS, CDR2 YFSETQ. The CDR3 extends over 15 amino acids. The J segment lost 5 bases and the V segment lost 4 bases, leaving 12 bases of the junction unmatched. CDR3 nucleotides: TGCGCCAGCAGCCCGTTGACAGGGTCCGACCACGAGCAGTACTTC. It encodes CASSPLTGSDHEQYF.

This clonotype came up a few times. A read error is possible here, since a much larger clone lies one base away. The CDR3 spells CTSSVEVTGLTYNEQFF. The CDR3 nucleotides are TGTACCAGCAGCGTCGAAGTGACAGGATTGACCTACAATGAGCAGTTCTTC. The chain is built from TRBV5-5 and TRBJ2-1; tentatively, D is TRBD1 (6 bases). The CDR3 extends over 17 amino acids. Germline CDR1 and CDR2: SGHKS and YYEKEE (reference sequence).

The CDR3 DNA reads as TGTGCCTGGAGTGTACCCGGACTAGCGGGGGGTTTAGCCAAAAACATTCAGTACTTC. It specifies CAWSVPGLAGGLAKNIQYF. The chain couples TRBV30 to TRBJ2-4, with TRBD2 identical over 14 bases. J gave up 0 bases and V 0 bases, and 7 bases lay outside the gene matches. CDR3 length equals 19 residues. Germline V gene lookup returns CDR1 GTSNPN and CDR2 SVGIG (reference sequence).